The following is a TCR beta chain sequence with its context. Its matching antigen is unknown. The CDR3 contains 14 residues. Germline V CDR1 and CDR2: SGHTA, FQGNSA. V was cut by 1 base and J by 7 bases, with 13 bases left in between. Assay: immunoSEQ multiplex PCR; the TCRdb copy retains only in-frame clones and omits some. The sample contains 88,000 or so clones, around 90% of which appear only once. The sample comes from a study of graft-versus-host responses after intestinal transplantation. The overall study: Recipients received multivisceral, liver-intestinal, or isolated intestinal transplants. All recipients were given anti-thymocyte globulin induction, and tacrolimus and steroids were then administered for roughly 3 years.

Here the sequenced sample was unstimulated CD4+ T cells sorted from spleen or lymph node cells, taken before intestinal transplant. The chain carries TRBV7-2 and TRBJ2-5; D unclear. The sequence was collected from a human donor who received an intestinal transplant. The CDR3 here is CASSLGGRFWTQYF. The CDR3 DNA is TGTGCCAGCAGCTTAGGAGGTCGGTTCTGGACCCAGTACTTC.